Shown below are 8 T cell receptor beta chains from a single sample sequenced in a study of neurological immune-mediated disorders (dated by TCRdb to about 2019). Library prep was done by 5' RACE. TCRdb shows the sequencer as Illumina HiSeq 2500. TCRdb ran its own pipeline on the public reads, namely fastp trimming at Q25 and MiXCR clone calling, and kept in-frame beta chains. Each CDR3 protein gets just one entry, which takes the most common genes and DNA from the rows behind it. This sample has some 43,000 distinct CDR3 sequences in its table, and around 2.5% of those were observed once. The ten largest clones add up to approximately 12% of the sample. Source material: PBMCs. These TCRs come from a man younger than 40 with multiple sclerosis.

This clonotype was counted at least ten times. This chain connects TRBV29-1 to TRBJ1-1, with a weak D call TRBD1 (5 bases). Germline V gives CDR1 SQVTM, CDR2 ANQGSEA. Trimming took 3 bases from V and 2 from J, leaving 19 bases between them. This CDR3 is 16 amino acids long. CDR3 coding DNA: TGCAGCGTTGACGTCGGGCAAGGGGTATCAAACACTGAAGCTTTCTTT. This encodes CSVDVGQGVSNTEAFF.

This clonotype was detected ten times or more. The rearrangement links TRBV7-9 to TRBJ2-3, with D possibly being TRBD2 (6 bases). Germline CDR1 and CDR2: SEHNR and FQNEAQ (reference sequence). This CDR3 region has 14 residues. The V and J ends lost 5 bases and 6 bases respectively, with 15 bases between them. In DNA, the CDR3 is TGTGCCAGCAGCCCAGGGAGGTTTAGCGATACGCAGTATTTT. Amino acid sequence: CASSPGRFSDTQYF.

Many counts were recorded for this clonotype. This chain links TRBV14 with TRBJ1-2; no clear D gene. Germline CDR1 reads SGHDN; CDR2 reads FVKESK. The ends were cut back, 2 bases at V and 6 bases at J, with 16 bases in the middle. CDR3 length equals 15 residues. CDR3 coding DNA: TGTGCCAGCAGCCAATCTCGAGTCTCGGGTAATGGCTACACCTTC. Translation gives CASSQSRVSGNGYTF.

This clonotype was detected ten times or more. The chain uses TRBV5-5 and TRBJ2-7; D remains ambiguous. V shed 4 bases and J shed 3 bases, with 11 bases lying between them. This CDR3 contains 13 residues. CDR1 is SGHKS and CDR2 is YYEKEE in the germline V gene (reference sequence). The chain's CDR3 is CASSPPYGYEQYF. In nucleotides, the CDR3 is TGTGCCAGCAGCCCCCCATACGGCTACGAGCAGTACTTC.

In this sample, this clonotype turned up many times. The V call is TRBV10-3, the J call TRBJ1-1, with D perhaps matching TRBD1 (6 bases). Germline V gene lookup returns CDR1 ENHRY and CDR2 SYGVKD. Deletions cut 4 bases from V and 11 bases from J, with 11 bases between. This CDR3 comprises 11 residues. The CDR3 reads CAISGRQEAFF. CDR3 DNA: TGTGCCATCAGTGGACGACAGGAGGCTTTCTTT.

This clonotype was detected only a few times. The J gene is TRBJ2-7, the V gene TRBV20-1, with D possibly matching TRBD2 (6 bases). Trimming left V 4 bases short and J 4 bases short, with 17 bases between. CDR3 size: 14 residues. Germline lookup yields CDR1 DFQATT and CDR2 SNEGSKA (reference sequence). The CDR3 nucleotides read TGCAGTGCTACCCGGGGAGCGGGCCATTACGAGCAGTACTTC. This translates into CSATRGAGHYEQYF.

The table lists this clonotype with many counts. The chain carries TRBV6-6 and TRBJ2-1; no definite D call. The germline V gene has CDR1 MNHNY and CDR2 SVGAGI (reference sequence). The V end was cut by 8 bases, the J end by 3 bases, with 14 bases between. There are 14 residues in the CDR3. The CDR3 nucleotides read TGTGCCAGCGGGTCAGGCCAATTCTACAATGAGCAGTTCTTC. Encoded protein: CASGSGQFYNEQFF.

This clonotype has a count of ten or more. The chain couples TRBV7-3 to TRBJ2-7; TRBD1 is a possible D gene (5 bases). Trimming shortened V by 2 bases and J by 5 bases, and 10 bases separated the two germline ends. The CDR3 runs 13 residues. Germline CDR1 and CDR2: SGHTA and FQGTGA. The CDR3 DNA follows: TGTGCCAGCAGCTTACAATGGGGCGACGAGCAGTACTTC. Translation: CASSLQWGDEQYF.